This T cell receptor beta chain was identified during a study of blood T cell repertoires in COVID-19. V gave up 4 bases and J gave up 8 bases, with 17 bases separating them. The CDR3 is 14 amino acids. Per the germline V gene, CDR1 is SGHTA and CDR2 is FQGNSA. Only in-frame clones appear in the TCRdb table, and some are missing; sequencing was by immunoSEQ multiplex PCR. Of 150,000 to 200,000 clones in the sample, about nine tenths are singletons; the top ten hold about 1.9%. The TCR sequence derives from a man aged 18 to 30 who had recovered from COVID-19. The J gene is TRBJ1-2, the V gene TRBV7-2; D gene unclear. The sequencing input was peripheral blood. The CDR3 coding sequence is TGTGCCAGCAGCTCCGGAGAGGGTAGAGGAGGCTACACCTTC. It is translated as CASSSGEGRGGYTF.